Detailed here is one TCR beta chain. Its antigen is currently unknown. Trimming took off 9 bases at V and 2 bases at J, with 24 bases between the two ends. This CDR3 has 17 amino acids. CDR1 and CDR2 (germline): MNHEY, SVGAGI. The data were obtained in a study of T-cell memory formation after mild COVID-19. Overall study findings and caveats: Clones that contracted from day 15 to 85 had balanced CD4/CD8; later expanders were CD4+ biased. Cross-reactive memory seemingly joined, as some responding clones were found in pre-infection memory.

TCRdb analysed the 5' RACE reads with MiXCR anew, one entry per CDR3 protein. Counted here are 300,000 to 400,000 distinct CDR3 sequences, about 15% occurring once; the ten biggest clones make up 22%. The chain couples TRBV6-5 to TRBJ2-3, with a weak D call TRBD1 (7 bases). The sample was PBMCs or a T cell subset sorted from them (not recorded which). The receptor comes from a man between 18 and 35 years old who had mild COVID-19 (a few samples of this study predate the infection). Cell type and time point are not known. CDR3 bases: TGTGCCAGTTCGAAGCGCCGACAGGGAGGCTACACAGATACGCAGTATTTT. This gives the protein CASSKRRQGGYTDTQYF.